What follows describes a single TCR beta chain. The data stem from a study of blood T cell repertoires in COVID-19. Background on the study: COVID-19 samples collected from the United States, Italy and Spain covered acute and convalescent phases. T cells, B-cell-depleted T cells, or PBMCs supplied cDNA or gDNA.

Germline CDR1 SGHRS, CDR2 YFSETQ. The CDR3 is 14 amino acids. Between the trimmed V and J ends, which lost 4 bases and 2 bases, there was a span of 12 bases. Under the authors' procedure: Estimation of nucleated cell counts was performed using reference gene primer amplification. Profiling relied on immunoSEQ multiplex PCR, and the TCRdb table lists in-frame clones only, not all of them. D and trimming come from the DNA, and the V and J calls and clone size come from that table. The data hold 150,000 to 200,000 clones, with 82% observed a single time. This chain uses TRBV5-1 with TRBJ1-1; maybe TRBD1 (6 bases). The TCR originated in a woman aged 70 to 79 with acute or convalescent COVID-19. Input material: peripheral blood. The CDR3 nucleotides are TGCGCCAGCAGCCCGAAGGGGGAAAACACTGAAGCTTTCTTT. Residues: CASSPKGENTEAFF.